This T cell receptor (beta chain) was sequenced in a study of CD8 T cells in Susac syndrome. Reverse transcription of 0.5 to 1 ug RNA was performed with random hexamers. MiXCR, applied by TCRdb to the immunoSEQ multiplex PCR reads, yields one record per CDR3 protein. The repertoire holds roughly 200,000 distinct CDR3 sequences, with about 91% as singletons. Trimming left V 0 bases short and J 2 bases short, with 9 bases between. CDR3 length equals 14 residues. Germline V gives CDR1 SGHNT, CDR2 YYREEE (reference sequence). The sample comprised CD4+ T cells from PBMCs. This chain links TRBV5-4 with TRBJ2-7, with D possibly being TRBD2 (5 bases). The clonotype comes from a human donor with Susac syndrome. The chain's CDR3 is CASSLDGGPYEQYF. The CDR3 DNA is TGTGCCAGCAGCTTGGACGGAGGACCCTACGAGCAGTACTTC.